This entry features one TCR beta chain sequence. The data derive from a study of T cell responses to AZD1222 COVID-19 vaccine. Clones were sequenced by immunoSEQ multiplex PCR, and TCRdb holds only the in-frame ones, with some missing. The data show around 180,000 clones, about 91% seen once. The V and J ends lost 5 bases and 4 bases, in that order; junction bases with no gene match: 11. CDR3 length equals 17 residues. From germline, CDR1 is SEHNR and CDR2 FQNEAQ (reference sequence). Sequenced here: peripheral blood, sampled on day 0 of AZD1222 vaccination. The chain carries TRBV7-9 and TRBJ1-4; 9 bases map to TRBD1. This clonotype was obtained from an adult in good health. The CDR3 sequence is CASSLPRDRELNEKLFF. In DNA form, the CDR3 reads TGTGCCAGCAGCCTACCCCGGGACAGGGAGCTTAATGAAAAACTGTTTTTT.